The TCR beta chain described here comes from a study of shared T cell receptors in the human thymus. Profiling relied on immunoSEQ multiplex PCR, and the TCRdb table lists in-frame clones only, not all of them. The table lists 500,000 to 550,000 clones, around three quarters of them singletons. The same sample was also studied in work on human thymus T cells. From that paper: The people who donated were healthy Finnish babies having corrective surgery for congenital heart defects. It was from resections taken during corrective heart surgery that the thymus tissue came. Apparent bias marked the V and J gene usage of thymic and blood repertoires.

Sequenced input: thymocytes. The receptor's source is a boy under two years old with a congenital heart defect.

CDR3 region: CASSLCGTGDGSGANVLTF. As DNA, the CDR3 is TGTGCCAGCAGTTTATGCGGGACAGGGGACGGCTCTGGGGCCAACGTCCTGACTTTC. The chain couples TRBV27 to TRBJ2-6; 10 bases fit TRBD1. The CDR3 sequence is 19 residues long. Germline V gene lookup returns CDR1 MNHEY and CDR2 SMNVEV (reference sequence). After removal of 1 base from V and 0 bases from J, the junction contained 6 bases not matched to a gene.